This is a list of T cell receptor beta chains from one sample in a study of PD-1 blockade in mismatch repair-deficient tumors. Profiling relied on immunoSEQ multiplex PCR, and the TCRdb table lists in-frame clones only, not all of them. This sample has approximately 120,000 clones, with 86% found just once. Source: peripheral blood, taken 44 weeks after starting pembrolizumab. The receptor set was obtained from an adult with mismatch repair-deficient cancer. Each CDR3 is given with its conserved first and last residue. Each record gives: D gene, clone size, J gene, V gene, CDR3 protein, CDR3 DNA. The D gene is left open where the match is weak. Some rows mark clone size as missing; the rest say once, few, many or name a class of expanded clone.

d_gene: TRBD1
abundance: -
j_gene: TRBJ2-3
v_gene: TRBV7-2
CDR3aa: CASSLGTGGDTQYF
CDR3nt: TGTGCCAGCAGCTTAGGGACAGGGGGGGATACGCAGTATTTT

d_gene: TRBD1
abundance: few
j_gene: TRBJ1-4
v_gene: TRBV19
CDR3aa: CASRDRGGEKLFF
CDR3nt: TGTGCCAGCAGGGACAGGGGAGGGGAAAAACTGTTTTTT

d_gene: TRBD2
abundance: -
j_gene: TRBJ2-2
v_gene: TRBV5-7
CDR3aa: CASSLDPGTIVTGELFF
CDR3nt: TGTGCCAGCAGCTTGGACCCCGGGACTATAGTCACCGGGGAGCTGTTTTTT

d_gene: -
abundance: -
j_gene: TRBJ1-1
v_gene: TRBV6-5
CDR3aa: CASSYEGTTEAFF
CDR3nt: TGTGCCAGCAGTTACGAAGGGACAACTGAAGCTTTCTTT

d_gene: TRBD2
abundance: -
j_gene: TRBJ2-2
v_gene: TRBV5-1
CDR3aa: CASSTTSGRGVGELFF
CDR3nt: TGCGCCAGCAGCACTACTAGCGGGAGAGGTGTAGGGGAGCTGTTTTTT

d_gene: -
abundance: -
j_gene: TRBJ2-1
v_gene: TRBV13
CDR3aa: CASGLTYNEQFF
CDR3nt: TGTGCCAGCGGGCTCACCTACAATGAGCAGTTCTTC

d_gene: TRBD1
abundance: -
j_gene: TRBJ1-4
v_gene: TRBV5-4
CDR3aa: CASSPGQVNEKLFF
CDR3nt: TGTGCCAGCAGCCCGGGACAGGTTAATGAAAAACTGTTTTTT

d_gene: TRBD2
abundance: -
j_gene: TRBJ2-1
v_gene: TRBV6-5
CDR3aa: CASRPGTRSYNEQFF
CDR3nt: TGTGCCAGCAGGCCCGGGACTAGGTCCTACAATGAGCAGTTCTTC

d_gene: TRBD1
abundance: -
j_gene: TRBJ1-1
v_gene: TRBV11-2
CDR3aa: CASSLEGQGTEAFF
CDR3nt: TGTGCCAGCAGCTTAGAGGGACAGGGGACTGAAGCTTTCTTT

d_gene: -
abundance: -
j_gene: TRBJ2-1
v_gene: TRBV6-5
CDR3aa: CASSYGLAEGGEQFF
CDR3nt: TGTGCCAGCAGTTACGGCCTAGCGGAGGGGGGTGAGCAGTTCTTC

d_gene: -
abundance: -
j_gene: TRBJ1-5
v_gene: TRBV10-2
CDR3aa: CASSGLERNQPQHF
CDR3nt: TGCGCCAGCAGTGGCCTGGAACGGAATCAGCCCCAGCATTTT

d_gene: -
abundance: -
j_gene: TRBJ2-6
v_gene: TRBV30
CDR3aa: CAWTIGGSTGANVLTF
CDR3nt: TGTGCCTGGACCATAGGGGGTAGCACTGGGGCCAACGTCCTGACTTTC

d_gene: TRBD1
abundance: -
j_gene: TRBJ2-7
v_gene: TRBV7-9
CDR3aa: CASNPGTGVPNEQYF
CDR3nt: TGTGCCAGCAACCCGGGGACAGGGGTGCCCAACGAGCAGTACTTC

d_gene: TRBD1
abundance: -
j_gene: TRBJ2-1
v_gene: TRBV11-2
CDR3aa: CASSLGPGQGYNEQFF
CDR3nt: TGTGCCAGCAGCTTAGGTCCGGGACAGGGCTACAATGAGCAGTTCTTC

d_gene: TRBD1
abundance: -
j_gene: TRBJ1-2
v_gene: TRBV2
CDR3aa: CASHQFFTGGAIYGYTF
CDR3nt: TGTGCCAGTCATCAATTCTTTACAGGGGGCGCGATCTATGGCTACACCTTC

d_gene: -
abundance: once
j_gene: TRBJ1-2
v_gene: TRBV7-9
CDR3aa: CASSLAGVAPPNYGYTF
CDR3nt: TGTGCCAGCAGCTTAGCGGGGGTGGCTCCCCCTAACTATGGCTACACCTTC

d_gene: TRBD1
abundance: -
j_gene: TRBJ2-5
v_gene: TRBV13
CDR3aa: CASSPTGGQETQYF
CDR3nt: TGTGCCAGCAGCCCAACAGGGGGCCAAGAGACCCAGTACTTC

d_gene: -
abundance: -
j_gene: TRBJ2-5
v_gene: TRBV11-3
CDR3aa: CASSGIQETQYF
CDR3nt: TGTGCCAGCAGCGGCATCCAAGAGACCCAGTACTTC

d_gene: -
abundance: -
j_gene: TRBJ2-7
v_gene: TRBV7-6
CDR3aa: CASSTSGSSYEQYF
CDR3nt: TGTGCCAGCAGCACAAGTGGGTCCTCCTACGAGCAGTACTTC

d_gene: TRBD1
abundance: -
j_gene: TRBJ1-1
v_gene: TRBV19
CDR3aa: CASRQGTYWAEAFF
CDR3nt: TGTGCCAGTCGACAGGGTACGTATTGGGCTGAAGCTTTCTTT

d_gene: TRBD2
abundance: -
j_gene: TRBJ2-5
v_gene: TRBV29-1
CDR3aa: CSAVKLADQPQETQYF
CDR3nt: TGCAGCGCCGTCAAACTAGCGGACCAGCCACAAGAGACCCAGTACTTC

d_gene: TRBD2
abundance: -
j_gene: TRBJ2-7
v_gene: TRBV7-2
CDR3aa: CATTSGSSYEQYF
CDR3nt: TGTGCCACAACTAGCGGGAGCTCCTACGAGCAGTACTTC

d_gene: -
abundance: -
j_gene: TRBJ1-5
v_gene: TRBV4-1
CDR3aa: CASSQTALGGSQPQHF
CDR3nt: TGCGCCAGCAGCCAAACCGCCCTGGGGGGAAGTCAGCCCCAGCATTTT

d_gene: TRBD1
abundance: -
j_gene: TRBJ2-7
v_gene: TRBV11-3
CDR3aa: CASSSPGQGYYEQYF
CDR3nt: TGTGCCAGCAGCTCACCGGGACAGGGCTACTACGAGCAGTACTTC

d_gene: TRBD2
abundance: -
j_gene: TRBJ2-1
v_gene: TRBV27
CDR3aa: CASSNRLAGNNEQFF
CDR3nt: TGTGCCAGCTCAAACCGACTAGCGGGAAACAATGAGCAGTTCTTC

d_gene: -
abundance: -
j_gene: TRBJ2-7
v_gene: TRBV4-3
CDR3aa: CASSQDLEKAAYEQYF
CDR3nt: TGCGCCAGCAGCCAAGACTTGGAGAAGGCAGCCTACGAGCAGTACTTC

d_gene: -
abundance: -
j_gene: TRBJ2-1
v_gene: TRBV11-3
CDR3aa: CASSFFTDEQFF
CDR3nt: TGTGCCAGCAGCTTTTTCACGGATGAGCAGTTCTTC

d_gene: -
abundance: -
j_gene: TRBJ1-3
v_gene: TRBV19
CDR3aa: CASPDSSGNTIYF
CDR3nt: TGTGCCAGTCCTGACAGCTCTGGAAACACCATATATTTT

d_gene: -
abundance: -
j_gene: TRBJ2-7
v_gene: TRBV28
CDR3aa: CASSLRGLSYEQYF
CDR3nt: TGTGCCAGCAGTTTGCGTGGGCTATCCTACGAGCAGTACTTC

d_gene: -
abundance: -
j_gene: TRBJ2-2
v_gene: TRBV28
CDR3aa: CASSSSAGIRYTGELFF
CDR3nt: TGTGCCAGCAGTTCCTCCGCCGGGATCCGGTACACCGGGGAGCTGTTTTTT

d_gene: TRBD2
abundance: -
j_gene: TRBJ2-5
v_gene: TRBV7-9
CDR3aa: CASTSSGLAFLETQYF
CDR3nt: TGTGCCAGCACCTCTTCAGGACTAGCGTTTTTAGAGACCCAGTACTTC